This T cell receptor beta chain appears in the sequencing data of a study of blood T cell repertoires in COVID-19. The table came from immunoSEQ multiplex PCR; TCRdb's copy has only in-frame clones and leaves some out. Here the sample spans fewer than 250,000 clones, roughly nine tenths being singletons. The CDR3 sequence is 13 residues long. Germline V gene data show CDR1 as SGHRS and CDR2 as YFSETQ. The V and J ends lost 7 bases and 5 bases, in that order; junction bases with no gene match: 7. Specimen: peripheral blood. The TCR comes from a middle-aged man with acute or convalescent COVID-19. The chain uses TRBV5-1 and TRBJ2-3; 7 bases line up with TRBD2. The CDR3 DNA reads TGCGCCAGCGCCGGGGGGACCTTAGATACGCAGTATTTT. Encoded protein: CASAGGTLDTQYF.